The 22 T cell receptor beta chains below all came from one sample that was sequenced in a study of T cell changes during pregnancy in multiple sclerosis. Generated by immunoSEQ multiplex PCR, the TCRdb table keeps only in-frame clones and is missing some. The repertoire consists of tens of thousands of clones, with about nine tenths occurring once and the leading ten covering about 2.5%. The sample here was peripheral blood, taken in the first trimester of pregnancy. The source is a female donor with multiple sclerosis, enrolled in a pregnancy study.

This chain joins TRBV2 and TRBJ2-5, with 11 bases aligning to TRBD2. Germline-derived CDR1 and CDR2 are SNHLY and FYNNEI. This CDR3 comprises 14 residues. J gave up 5 bases and V 6 bases, and 5 bases lay outside the gene matches. The chain's CDR3 is CASRLAGAVETQYF. The DNA for the CDR3 is TGTGCCAGCAGACTAGCGGGAGCTGTGGAGACCCAGTACTTC.

There are a few counts of this clone. V usage is TRBV5-1 and J usage is TRBJ1-1, with TRBD1 as a possible D gene (6 bases). The V gene's germline CDR1 is SGHRS and CDR2 YFSETQ. The ends were cut back, 4 bases at V and 4 bases at J, with 8 bases in the middle. The CDR3 sequence is 12 residues long. CDR3 region: CASSTGSTEAFF. In DNA, the CDR3 is TGCGCCAGCAGCACAGGGAGCACTGAAGCTTTCTTT.

The chain is built from TRBV19 and TRBJ2-7; TRBD1 matches at 10 bases. J lost 5 bases, V lost 6 bases, and 10 bases had no gene match. CDR3 length equals 15 residues. Germline lookup yields CDR1 LNHDA and CDR2 SQIVND (reference sequence). DNA of the CDR3: TGTGCCAGTAGCCCCACGGGACAGGGGAGCGACGAGCAGTACTTC. Amino acids: CASSPTGQGSDEQYF.

V is TRBV5-5 and J is TRBJ1-1, with D unclear. V gave up 6 bases and J gave up 6 bases, with 15 bases separating them. The CDR3 is 13 amino acids. Germline V lookup: CDR1 SGHKS, CDR2 YYEKEE (reference sequence). The CDR3 loop is CASTVQPGAEAFF. CDR3 coding DNA: TGTGCCAGCACCGTACAGCCAGGCGCTGAAGCTTTCTTT.

The CDR3 loop reads CSGVTQETQYF. The CDR3 bases are TGCAGTGGTGTCACACAAGAGACCCAGTACTTC. The V call is TRBV20-1, the J call TRBJ2-5; the D is unclear. CDR1 and CDR2 from the germline V gene are DFQATT and SNEGSKA (reference sequence). CDR3 length: 11 amino acids. V gave up 7 bases and J gave up 2 bases, with 8 bases separating them.

This chain joins TRBV7-8 and TRBJ2-7; TRBD1 agrees at 7 bases. Germline V gene sequence: CDR1 SGHVS, CDR2 FQNEAQ. V shed 4 bases, J shed 3 bases, and the junction held 9 bases outside the gene matches. The CDR3 length is 15 residues. CDR3 region: CASSSPRDRIYEQYF. In DNA form, the CDR3 reads TGTGCCAGCAGCTCCCCCCGGGACAGAATCTACGAGCAGTACTTC.

For this clone: At the DNA level, this CDR3 is encoded by other sequences in the same sample as well. The rearrangement joins TRBV19 to TRBJ1-1, with 7 bases aligning to TRBD1. The germline V gene has CDR1 LNHDA and CDR2 SQIVND (reference sequence). The J segment lost 1 base and the V segment lost 4 bases, leaving 0 bases of the junction unmatched. CDR3 length: 13 residues. The CDR3 is CASSRQGNTEAFF. In DNA, the CDR3 is TGTGCCAGTAGTAGACAGGGGAACACTGAAGCTTTCTTT.

This rearrangement joins TRBV27 to TRBJ2-1; 7 positions agree with TRBD2. V gave up 4 bases and J gave up 9 bases; unmatched junction bases: 3. Germline V CDR1 and CDR2: MNHEY, SMNVEV (reference sequence). There are 12 residues in the CDR3. DNA for the CDR3: TGTGCCAGCAGTTCCATAGCGGGTGAGCAGTTCTTC. Amino acid sequence: CASSSIAGEQFF.

The chain carries TRBV7-2 and TRBJ1-4; 8 positions agree with TRBD1. The J segment lost 1 base and the V segment lost 4 bases, leaving 2 bases of the junction unmatched. The germline V gene has CDR1 SGHTA and CDR2 FQGNSA. CDR3 length equals 15 residues. The CDR3 nucleotides read TGTGCCAGCAGCTACAGGGGGGAAACTAATGAAAAACTGTTTTTT. Translating it yields CASSYRGETNEKLFF.

This clone was seen a handful of times. CDR3: CASSYREKLFF. DNA for the CDR3: TGTGCCAGCAGTTACCGTGAAAAACTGTTTTTT. The J gene is TRBJ1-4, the V gene TRBV6-5, with D unresolved. CDR1 and CDR2 (germline): MNHEY, SVGAGI. This CDR3 is built from 11 residues. Trimming left V 2 bases short and J 7 bases short, with 2 bases between.

The chain joins TRBV10-3 to TRBJ2-5; 8 bases are shared with TRBD1. The length of the CDR3 is 16 residues. The V gene's germline CDR1 is ENHRY and CDR2 SYGVKD. V gave up 3 bases and J gave up 3 bases; unmatched junction bases: 9. The CDR3 reads CAISETSGGMKETQYF. The CDR3 DNA reads as TGTGCCATCAGTGAAACGTCAGGGGGCATGAAAGAGACCCAGTACTTC.

J is TRBJ2-1 and V is TRBV11-2, with TRBD2 matching over 10 bases. Germline lookup yields CDR1 SGHAT and CDR2 FQNNGV. V lost 6 bases to trimming and J lost 5 bases; unmatched junction nucleotides: 10. This CDR3 is 16 amino acids long. The CDR3: CASRPLAGERNNEQFF. CDR3 nucleotides: TGTGCCAGCAGGCCCCTAGCGGGAGAAAGGAACAATGAGCAGTTCTTC.

As to this clone: The junction departs from germline at one end; a sequencing error may be responsible. The J gene is TRBJ2-1, the V gene TRBV27; 8 bases are a match to TRBD2. This CDR3 spans 14 amino acids. From germline, CDR1 is MNHEY and CDR2 SMNVEV (reference sequence). CDR3 DNA sequence: TGTGCCAGCAGCGCGACTAGCGCCTACGATGAGCAGTTCTTC. Its translation: CASSATSAYDEQFF.

The CDR3 protein is CASSPPRGRRANYGYTF. CDR3 nucleotide sequence: TGTGCCAGCAGTCCCCCGCGCGGCCGGAGAGCTAACTATGGCTACACCTTC. The chain has TRBV28 and TRBJ1-2, with unresolved D. V was trimmed by 5 bases and J by 0 bases, leaving 19 bases between them. This CDR3 spans 17 amino acids. Germline CDR1 reads MDHEN; CDR2 reads SYDVKM.

The V call is TRBV6-5, the J call TRBJ1-1, with TRBD1 matching 7 bases. There are 13 residues in the CDR3. CDR1 is MNHEY and CDR2 is SVGAGI in the germline V gene. Germline trimming cut 2 bases from V and 7 bases from J; bases unmatched to any gene: 4. CDR3 sequence: CASSYPGTVEAFF. For the CDR3, the DNA is TGTGCCAGCAGTTACCCAGGGACAGTTGAAGCTTTCTTT.

This chain connects TRBV30 to TRBJ2-5; TRBD2 agrees at 8 bases. The CDR3 totals 14 residues. Germline CDR1 and CDR2: GTSNPN and SVGIG (reference sequence). Unmatched junction bases numbered 9, after V lost 5 bases and J lost 4 bases. CDR3 region: CAWQGPTSGETQYF. CDR3 coding DNA: TGTGCCTGGCAGGGACCTACTAGCGGAGAGACCCAGTACTTC. The full variable domain, in which reference TRBV30 and TRBJ2-5 provide the parts outside the CDR3, is SQTIHQWPATLVQPVGSPLSLECTVEGTSNPNLYWYRQAAGRGLQLLFYSVGIGQISSEVPQNLSASRPQDRQFILSSKKLLLSDSGFYLCAWQGPTSGETQYFGPGTRLLVL.

The chain employs TRBV7-3 and TRBJ2-1; TRBD1 aligns across 7 bases. CDR1 is SGHTA and CDR2 is FQGTGA in the germline V gene. The ends lost 4 bases at V and 3 bases at J; junction bases unmatched: 3. The CDR3 consists of 14 residues. The CDR3 is CASSYSGGYNEQFF. CDR3 sequence (DNA): TGTGCCAGCAGCTATTCAGGGGGCTACAATGAGCAGTTCTTC. Using reference TRBV7-3 and TRBJ2-1 for the parts outside the CDR3, the full variable domain is GAGVSQTPSNKVTEKGKYVELRCDPISGHTALYWYRQSLGQGPEFLIYFQGTGAADDSGLPNDRFFAVRPEGSVSTLKIQRTERGDSAVYLCASSYSGGYNEQFFGPGTRLTVL.

V is TRBV4-2 and J is TRBJ2-1; 12 bases map to TRBD2. V lost 4 bases to trimming and J lost 0 bases; unmatched junction nucleotides: 10. Per germline, CDR1 LGHNA and CDR2 YNFKEQ. This CDR3 contains 19 residues. The CDR3 is CASSLSGLAGWSSYNEQFF. CDR3 bases: TGTGCCAGCAGCCTATCGGGACTAGCGGGCTGGAGCTCCTACAATGAGCAGTTCTTC.

The chain joins TRBV4-3 to TRBJ2-1; D possibly corresponds to TRBD1 (5 bases). V lost 7 bases and J 5 bases, leaving 15 bases between the germline ends. The length of the CDR3 is 14 residues. Germline values: CDR1 LGHNA, CDR2 YSLEER. The CDR3 loop reads CASIKRGDHNEQFF. CDR3 DNA sequence: TGCGCCAGCATAAAAAGGGGCGACCACAATGAGCAGTTCTTC.

The chain couples TRBV19 to TRBJ1-3; no clear D gene. The ends were cut back, 7 bases at V and 4 bases at J, with 17 bases in the middle. CDR1 and CDR2 from the germline V gene are LNHDA and SQIVND (reference sequence). The CDR3 has 15 residues. CDR3 sequence: CASTTGGNPGNTIYF. In nucleotides, the CDR3 is TGTGCCAGTACCACCGGAGGGAACCCGGGAAACACCATATATTTT.

V gene TRBV11-1 combines with J gene TRBJ2-1, with D perhaps TRBD1 (5 bases). The germline V and J ends were trimmed by 7 bases and 3 bases, with 19 bases remaining between them. Germline CDR1 and CDR2: SGHAT and FQDESV (reference sequence). The CDR3 covers 16 residues. The CDR3 sequence: CASTVSPTGDYNEQFF. CDR3 DNA: TGTGCCAGCACCGTATCGCCTACAGGAGACTACAATGAGCAGTTCTTC.

The CDR3 sequence is CASSLDLRTYEQYF. CDR3 DNA: TGTGCCAGCAGCTTAGATTTGAGAACCTACGAGCAGTACTTC. The chain employs TRBV11-2 and TRBJ2-7, with D hard to call. This CDR3 is built from 14 residues. Trimming removed 0 bases at V and 2 bases at J, with 8 bases between. CDR1 is SGHAT and CDR2 is FQNNGV in the germline V gene.